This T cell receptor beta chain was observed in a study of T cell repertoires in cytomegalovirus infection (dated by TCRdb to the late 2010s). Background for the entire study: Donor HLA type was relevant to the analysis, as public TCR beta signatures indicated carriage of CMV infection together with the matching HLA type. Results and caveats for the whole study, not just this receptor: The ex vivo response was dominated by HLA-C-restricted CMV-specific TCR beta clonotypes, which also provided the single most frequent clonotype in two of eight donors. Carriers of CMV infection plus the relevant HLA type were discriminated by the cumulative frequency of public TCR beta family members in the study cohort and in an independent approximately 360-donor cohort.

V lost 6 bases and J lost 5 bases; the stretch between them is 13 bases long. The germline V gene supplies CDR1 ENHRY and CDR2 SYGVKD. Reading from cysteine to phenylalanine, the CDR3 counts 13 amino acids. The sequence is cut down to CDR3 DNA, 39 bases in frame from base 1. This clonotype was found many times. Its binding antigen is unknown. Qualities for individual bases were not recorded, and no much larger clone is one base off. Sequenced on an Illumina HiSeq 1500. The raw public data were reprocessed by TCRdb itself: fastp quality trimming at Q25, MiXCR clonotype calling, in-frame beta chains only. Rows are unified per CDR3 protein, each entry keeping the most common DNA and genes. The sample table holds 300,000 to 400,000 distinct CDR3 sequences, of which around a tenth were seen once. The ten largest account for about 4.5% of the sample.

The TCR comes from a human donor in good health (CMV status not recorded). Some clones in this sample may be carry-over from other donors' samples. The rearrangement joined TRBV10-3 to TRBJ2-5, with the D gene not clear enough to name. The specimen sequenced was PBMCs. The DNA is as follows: TGTGCCATCAGATCCGGCCCTGGCGAGACCCAGTACTTC. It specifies CAIRSGPGETQYF.